The entry that follows covers one T cell receptor (beta chain) sequence. CDR1 and CDR2 (germline): MNHEY, SVGAGI. V shed 10 bases and J shed 0 bases, with 9 bases lying between them. This CDR3 region has 12 residues. The data originate from a study of control samples from healthy donors and cancer patients. Clones were read by immunoSEQ multiplex PCR, and TCRdb kept only the in-frame ones, dropping some. The sample gives 75,000 to 95,000 clones, 88% of which show up once; 5.7% is in the top ten. The chain carries TRBV6-5 and TRBJ1-1; D is ambiguous. This sequence originates from a woman between 45 and 60 years old in good health. Sequenced sample: blood. DNA of the CDR3: TGTGCCACCGTGGATGTGAACACTGAAGCTTTCTTT. This gives the protein CATVDVNTEAFF.